Shown below are 16 T cell receptor beta chains from a single sample sequenced in a study of T cell responses to AZD1222 COVID-19 vaccine. Sequenced by immunoSEQ multiplex PCR; TCRdb stores in-frame clones only, minus some. The sample shows more than 120,000 clones, roughly nine tenths of them seen only once. The specimen comprised peripheral blood, sampled 28 days after the second AZD1222 dose. The receptors originated from an adult who received the AZD1222 COVID-19 vaccine.

The count of this clone is one. The chain combines TRBV25-1 with TRBJ1-2; tentative D call: TRBD1 (6 bases). The CDR3 has 12 residues. V lost 5 bases and J lost 10, with 14 bases in between. In germline, CDR1 is MGHDK, CDR2 SYGVNS. The CDR3 DNA follows: TGTGCCAGCAGTTATAGTGACAGGTTCTACACCTTC. This translates into CASSYSDRFYTF.

CDR3 amino acids: CASSLGPSEEAFF. The CDR3 DNA reads TGCGCCAGCAGCTTGGGACCCTCCGAGGAAGCTTTCTTT. The chain recombines TRBV5-1 with TRBJ1-1; D is unclear. This CDR3 is built from 13 residues. Per the germline V gene, CDR1 is SGHRS and CDR2 is YFSETQ. Trimming cost V 0 bases and J 8 bases, with 11 bases left between them.

A note on this clone: Other nucleotide sequences from this sample produce the same CDR3. The chain has TRBV12-3 or TRBV12-4 and TRBJ2-2; no definite D call. The CDR3 extends over 12 amino acids. Trimming shortened V by 1 base and J by 6 bases, and 3 bases separated the two germline ends. The CDR3 coding sequence is TGTGCCAGCAGTTTAGGCGCCGGGGAGCTGTTTTTT. Translating gives CASSLGAGELFF.

This rearrangement joins TRBV18 to TRBJ1-2; 8 bases agree with TRBD1. Germline CDR1 reads KGHSH; CDR2 reads LQKENI. CDR3 length: 17 amino acids. Trimming removed 3 bases from V and 4 bases from J; junction bases left unmatched: 13. The CDR3 loop reads CASSPNPQGATFYGYTF. The CDR3 DNA reads TGTGCCAGCTCACCCAACCCTCAGGGGGCTACCTTCTATGGCTACACCTTC.

There are a few counts of this clone. The J gene is TRBJ2-1, the V gene TRBV6-2 or TRBV6-3, with D maybe TRBD2 (6 bases). The CDR3 is 11 residues long. The V end was cut by 6 bases, the J end by 13 bases, with 13 bases between. Germline V CDR1 and CDR2: MNHEY, SVGEGT. This CDR3 is CASSTYGGQFF. The CDR3, as DNA: TGTGCCAGCAGCACTTACGGGGGACAGTTCTTC.

V and J are TRBV6-6 and TRBJ1-4; D gene ambiguous. The length of the CDR3 is 17 residues. Germline V lookup: CDR1 MNHNY, CDR2 SVGAGI (reference sequence). V lost 5 bases and J 7 bases, leaving 23 bases between the germline ends. Here the CDR3 reads CASSPLEESEAGEKLFF. CDR3 bases: TGTGCCAGCAGTCCACTCGAGGAGTCCGAAGCCGGTGAAAAACTGTTTTTT.

The chain recombines TRBV28 with TRBJ2-4, with 7 positions matching TRBD2. Germline V gene lookup returns CDR1 MDHEN and CDR2 SYDVKM. The CDR3 contains 13 residues. V was pared by 3 bases and J by 10 bases, with 6 bases of the junction left unmatched. The CDR3, as DNA: TGTGCCAGCAGTTTGGAAGCGGGGTCGATTCAGTACTTC. The encoded protein is CASSLEAGSIQYF.

The chain links TRBV19 to TRBJ2-3; tentatively, D is TRBD1 (6 bases). Germline assignment: CDR1 LNHDA and CDR2 SQIVND (reference sequence). This CDR3 comprises 15 residues. Trimming left V 9 bases short and J 4 bases short, with 20 bases between. This chain's CDR3 is CASTPNRAVADTQYF. CDR3 DNA sequence: TGTGCCAGCACCCCCAACAGGGCCGTGGCAGATACGCAGTATTTT.

V gene TRBV24-1 combines with J gene TRBJ1-3; TRBD1 agrees at 11 bases. The CDR3 covers 17 residues. Germline assignment: CDR1 KGHDR and CDR2 SFDVKD. The trim removed 5 bases at V and 3 bases at J, leaving 8 bases unmatched. This CDR3 is CATSGVGQGEGGNTIYF. CDR3 DNA: TGTGCCACCAGTGGGGTGGGACAGGGGGAAGGTGGAAACACCATATATTTT.

The genes are TRBV5-1 and TRBJ1-2, with D possibly TRBD1 on 6 matching bases. Germline V gives CDR1 SGHRS, CDR2 YFSETQ. The CDR3 length is 14 residues. V lost 4 bases and J 0 bases, leaving 10 bases between the germline ends. The CDR3 DNA is TGCGCCAGCAGCCCGGACAGAGCTAACTATGGCTACACCTTC. Encoded protein: CASSPDRANYGYTF.

The V and J genes are TRBV6-5 and TRBJ1-6; 9 nucleotides line up with TRBD1. The CDR3 covers 14 residues. CDR1 and CDR2 from the germline V gene are MNHEY and SVGAGI. V gave up 6 bases and J gave up 10 bases; unmatched junction bases: 7. For the CDR3, the DNA is TGTGCCAGCAGGGGACAGGGAGGGACCTCACCCCTCCACTTT. Its protein is CASRGQGGTSPLHF.

This clone was seen just once. The gene calls are TRBV12-3 or TRBV12-4 and TRBJ1-5, with TRBD1 identical over 7 bases. The length of the CDR3 is 13 residues. Trimming at V came to 3 bases and at J to 6 bases, leaving 2 bases not matched to a gene. This chain's CDR3 is CASSFSGGQPQHF. Written as DNA, the CDR3 is TGTGCCAGCAGTTTTTCAGGGGGTCAGCCCCAGCATTTT.

The V call is TRBV7-6, the J call TRBJ1-1; maybe TRBD1 (5 bases). The germline CDR1 and CDR2 sequences are SGHVS and FNYEAQ. The CDR3 runs 15 residues. Trimming stripped 5 bases from V and 3 bases from J, with 16 bases between. The CDR3 reads CASSASGTGYTEAFF. CDR3 in DNA: TGTGCCAGCAGCGCCTCCGGGACGGGCTACACTGAAGCTTTCTTT.

The J gene is TRBJ2-3, the V gene TRBV27; 7 nucleotides match TRBD1. This CDR3 spans 15 amino acids. CDR1 MNHEY and CDR2 SMNVEV come from the germline V gene (reference sequence). J was trimmed by 1 base and V by 3 bases; bases with no gene match: 4. The CDR3 nucleotides read TGTGCCAGCAGTTTCAGTACAGGGGGCACAGATACGCAGTATTTT. It codes for CASSFSTGGTDTQYF.

This chain links TRBV6-5 with TRBJ1-5; possibly TRBD1 for D (6 bases). The CDR3 contains 14 residues. The germline V gene encodes CDR1 MNHEY and CDR2 SVGAGI. Trimming removed 2 bases at V and 7 bases at J, with 12 bases between. CDR3 region: CASSYLTGQQPQHF. Written as DNA, the CDR3 is TGTGCCAGCAGTTACCTGACAGGACAACAGCCCCAGCATTTT.

V usage is TRBV19 and J usage is TRBJ1-5; no definite D call. Germline values: CDR1 LNHDA, CDR2 SQIVND (reference sequence). V lost 4 bases, J lost 4 bases, and 8 bases lay in between. The CDR3 has 13 residues. CDR3 residues: CASSTTRNQPQHF. The DNA for the CDR3 is TGTGCCAGTAGTACGACCAGAAATCAGCCCCAGCATTTT. Supplemented by reference TRBV19 and TRBJ1-5, the full variable domain reads DGGITQSPKYLFRKEGQNVTLSCEQNLNHDAMYWYRQDPGQGLRLIYYSQIVNDFQKGDIAEGYSVSREKKESFPLTVTSAQKNPTAFYLCASSTTRNQPQHFGDGTRLSIL.